This passage covers 12 T cell receptor beta chains from one sample sequenced in a study of T cells in narcolepsy. Profiling relied on immunoSEQ multiplex PCR, and the TCRdb table lists in-frame clones only, not all of them. This table has tens of thousands of clones, over 80% appearing once. What was sequenced was CD45RA- memory CD4+ T cells from PBMCs. The receptors here all came from a human donor with narcolepsy.

This chain connects TRBV19 to TRBJ1-2, with 11 bases aligning to TRBD1. The V segment lost 2 bases and the J segment 8 bases; nucleotides outside the gene matches: 10. Germline V lookup: CDR1 LNHDA, CDR2 SQIVND (reference sequence). The CDR3 sequence is 16 residues long. CDR3: CASSILGQGARSGYTF. The DNA of the CDR3 is TGTGCCAGTAGTATACTAGGACAGGGGGCGAGATCGGGCTACACCTTC.

This chain uses TRBV7-9 with TRBJ2-5; no definite D call. Judging by the DNA end, TRBJ2-7 fits better; the J call may be wrong. Germline V gives CDR1 SEHNR, CDR2 FQNEAQ (reference sequence). The CDR3 loop spans 17 amino acids. The chain's CDR3 is CASSLAVGQSLSYEQYF. The DNA of the CDR3 is TGTGCCAGCAGCTTAGCGGTGGGCCAGAGCCTCTCCTACGAGCAGTACTTC.

This clone was picked up a small number of times. This chain connects TRBV9 to TRBJ1-2, with a tentative D call TRBD1 (6 bases). Trimming shortened V by 0 bases and J by 4 bases, and 16 bases separated the two germline ends. CDR3 length: 16 amino acids. Germline values: CDR1 SGDLS, CDR2 YYNGEE. This CDR3 is CASSVAGADSLYGYTF. In DNA, the CDR3 is TGTGCCAGCAGCGTAGCAGGGGCCGACTCCCTCTATGGCTACACCTTC.

The V gene is TRBV19, the J gene TRBJ2-2; D possibly corresponds to TRBD1 (5 bases). The V and J ends lost 8 bases and 0 bases respectively, with 13 bases between them. The CDR3 contains 15 residues. Germline V gene data show CDR1 as LNHDA and CDR2 as SQIVND (reference sequence). The CDR3 here is CASEQGASNTGELFF. DNA of the CDR3: TGTGCCAGTGAGCAGGGTGCTTCGAACACCGGGGAGCTGTTTTTT. Combining the CDR3 with reference TRBV19 and TRBJ2-2 gives the whole variable domain DGGITQSPKYLFRKEGQNVTLSCEQNLNHDAMYWYRQDPGQGLRLIYYSQIVNDFQKGDIAEGYSVSREKKESFPLTVTSAQKNPTAFYLCASEQGASNTGELFFGEGSRLTVL.

The sample holds one count of this clone. The J gene is TRBJ2-7, the V gene TRBV5-6; D unclear. Trimming left V 0 bases short and J 6 bases short, with 13 bases between. The germline gives CDR1 SGHDT, CDR2 YYEEEE. The CDR3 length is 14 residues. The CDR3 DNA sequence: TGTGCCAGCAGCTTGGGCAGGACCCTTGGCGAGCAGTACTTC. Translated, it gives CASSLGRTLGEQYF.

This clone has more than one count but fewer than ten. This chain links TRBV2 with TRBJ2-6; perhaps TRBD2 as D (5 bases). Germline V gives CDR1 SNHLY, CDR2 FYNNEI. The CDR3 length is 19 residues. Deletions cut 5 bases from V and 0 bases from J, with 20 bases between. The CDR3 region is CASSRGRAILDSGANVLTF. The CDR3 nucleotides are TGTGCCAGCAGTCGGGGTAGGGCCATCCTAGACTCTGGGGCCAACGTCCTGACTTTC.

The gene calls are TRBV19 and TRBJ1-4; tentative D call: TRBD1 (5 bases). V dropped 8 bases and J dropped 0 bases, with 13 bases sitting between them. This CDR3 region has 15 residues. Germline loops: CDR1 LNHDA, CDR2 SQIVND (reference sequence). CDR3 nucleotides: TGTGCCAGTGCGACCCCGGGGGCAACTAATGAAAAACTGTTTTTT. It translates to CASATPGATNEKLFF.

The chain is built from TRBV25-1 and TRBJ2-5, with D maybe TRBD1 (6 bases). Germline lookup yields CDR1 MGHDK and CDR2 SYGVNS. CDR3 size: 14 residues. V was trimmed by 3 bases and J by 3 bases, leaving 11 bases between them. CDR3: CASSEAGDKETQYF. Written as DNA, the CDR3 is TGTGCCAGCAGTGAGGCTGGGGACAAAGAGACCCAGTACTTC.

This clone was detected only a few times. This chain uses TRBV5-4 with TRBJ2-5; D ambiguous. The CDR3 totals 13 residues. V lost 3 bases and J lost 4, with 10 bases in between. Germline V gene data show CDR1 as SGHNT and CDR2 as YYREEE (reference sequence). The CDR3 spells CASSWARRETQYF. The CDR3 bases are TGTGCCAGCAGCTGGGCTAGACGAGAGACCCAGTACTTC. Drawing the rest from reference TRBV5-4 and TRBJ2-5, the complete variable domain is ETGVTQSPTHLIKTRGQQVTLRCSSQSGHNTVSWYQQALGQGPQFIFQYYREEENGRGNFPPRFSGLQFPNYSSELNVNALELDDSALYLCASSWARRETQYFGPGTRLLVL.

V and J are TRBV7-6 and TRBJ2-3; D unclear. The CDR3 is made up of 15 amino acids. Germline CDR1 and CDR2: SGHVS and FNYEAQ. V lost 5 bases and J lost 4, with 16 bases in between. Here the CDR3 reads CASSADILRADTQYF. CDR3 sequence (DNA): TGTGCCAGCAGCGCCGACATCCTTCGCGCAGATACGCAGTATTTT. The variable domain in full, with the rest retrieved from reference TRBV7-6 and TRBJ2-3, is GAGVSQSPRYKVTKRGQDVALRCDPISGHVSLYWYRQALGQGPEFLTYFNYEAQQDKSGLPNDRFSAERPEGSISTLTIQRTEQRDSAMYRCASSADILRADTQYFGPGTRLTVL.

The rearrangement uses TRBV29-1 and TRBJ1-4; no clear D gene. The germline V gene encodes CDR1 SQVTM and CDR2 ANQGSEA. CDR3 length: 11 amino acids. Between the trimmed V and J ends, which lost 4 bases and 4 bases, there was a span of 4 bases. The CDR3 loop is CSVASNEKLFF. CDR3 DNA sequence: TGCAGCGTTGCCAGTAATGAAAAACTGTTTTTT.

The gene calls are TRBV7-3 and TRBJ2-1; 7 bases fit TRBD2. This CDR3 spans 14 amino acids. V lost 2 bases and J lost 6; bases outside the gene matches: 4. Germline CDR1 SGHTA, CDR2 FQGTGA. The CDR3 nucleotides are TGTGCCAGCAGCTTATTGCCGGGAGGCAATGAGCAGTTCTTC. Translating it yields CASSLLPGGNEQFF.